The rows below give T cell receptor beta chains drawn from one sample of a study of shared clonotypes between healthy human individuals. Generated by immunoSEQ multiplex PCR, the TCRdb table keeps only in-frame clones and is missing some. The sample shows some 2,500,000 clones, 93% of them seen only once. Input material: naive CD4+ T cells from PBMCs. These receptors originate from a man between 18 and 35 years old in good health. Some clones in this sample may be carry-over from other donors' samples. The CDR3 runs from the conserved cysteine through the conserved F or W. D genes are given only for firm matches.

TRBD2 TRBJ2-1 TRBV9 TGTGCCAGCAGCGACGAACCGGGAGGGACGCCCTACAATGAGCAGTTCTTC CASSDEPGGTPYNEQFF
NA TRBJ2-1 TRBV7-9 TGTGCCAGCAGCTTAGTAGGGACAAGGGCCCAACAGCAGTTCTTC CASSLVGTRAQQQFF
NA TRBJ1-2 TRBV11-2 TGTGCCAGCAAACCCCTCCGGACAGATCGAAACTATGGCTACACCTTC CASKPLRTDRNYGYTF
TRBD1 TRBJ1-6 TRBV10-3 TGTGCCATCAGGGGGACAGCGAACAATTCACCCCTCCACTTT CAIRGTANNSPLHF
NA TRBJ1-5 TRBV6-6 TGTGCCAGCAGTTACGCTGAAAGGGAGGGACAGCCCCAGCATTTT CASSYAEREGQPQHF
TRBD1 TRBJ2-7 TRBV2 TGTGCCACTATACTCCGGGACAGATCCTACGAGCAGTACTTC CATILRDRSYEQYF
TRBD1 TRBJ1-2 TRBV6-5 TGTGCCAGCAGTTACCGACTTCAGGGGGGCGGCTACACCTTC CASSYRLQGGGYTF
NA TRBJ2-7 TRBV11-1 TGTGCCAGCAGCCCAATAGAGGGCGCCTACGAGCAGTACTTC CASSPIEGAYEQYF
NA TRBJ1-1 TRBV28 TGTGCCAGCAGTTTATTAGCGGGGGACCACACTGAAGCTTTCTTT CASSLLAGDHTEAFF
NA TRBJ1-4 TRBV5-8 TGTGCCAGCAGTCCCAGAAATTCCTTCCATGAAAAACTGTTTTTT CASSPRNSFHEKLFF
NA TRBJ2-1 TRBV2 TGTGCCAGCGGTGGGTATTCGGGGTACAATGAGCAGTTCTTC CASGGYSGYNEQFF
NA TRBJ2-1 TRBV6-5 TGTGCCAGCAGTCGCGACTACAATGAGCAGTTCTTC CASSRDYNEQFF
NA TRBJ1-5 TRBV5-5 TGTGCCAGCAGCTTCGAGGACGAAGGGCAGCCCCAGCATTTT CASSFEDEGQPQHF
TRBD1 TRBJ2-7 TRBV9 TGTGCCAGCAGCGTAGGGCGGACAGGGGGGTACGAGCAGTACTTC CASSVGRTGGYEQYF
TRBD1 TRBJ1-6 TRBV7-3 TGTGCCAGCTCCCCGGGACAGGGCCATAATTCACCCCTCCACTTT CASSPGQGHNSPLHF
NA TRBJ1-2 TRBV6-1 TGTGCCAGCAGTGAATTCGCAGGGGAGGGTAGTATCTATGGCTACACCTTC CASSEFAGEGSIYGYTF
NA TRBJ1-1 TRBV11-3 TGTGCCAGCAGCGAAGGGAACACTGAAGCTTTCTTT CASSEGNTEAFF
TRBD1 TRBJ1-1 TRBV30 TGTGCCTGGAGTGCTAGGGGGCCGGGGACTGAAGCTTTCTTT CAWSARGPGTEAFF
NA TRBJ2-7 TRBV14 TGTGCCAGCAGCCCTCAGGGGCGGACCACCTACGAGCAGTACTTC CASSPQGRTTYEQYF
NA TRBJ1-1 TRBV4-1 TGCGCCAGCAGCCAAGATCTGAACACTGAAGCTTTCTTT CASSQDLNTEAFF
NA TRBJ1-1 TRBV29-1 TGCAGCGTTGGGATCGGGGTGGGGACTGAAGCTTTCTTT CSVGIGVGTEAFF
NA TRBJ1-1 TRBV27 TGTGCCAGCAGTTTAAGGACTGGAGCTGAAGCTTTCTTT CASSLRTGAEAFF
TRBD1 TRBJ1-3 TRBV7-2 TGTGCCAGCAGCTTATTCCCAGGGGGCGTCGGAAACACCATATATTTT CASSLFPGGVGNTIYF
NA TRBJ2-4 TRBV9 TGTGCCAGCAGCGAGGCGAGGGACGGGACGCTAGCCAAAAACATTCAGTACTTC CASSEARDGTLAKNIQYF
TRBD2 TRBJ2-7 TRBV6-5 TGTGCCAGCACCGCGGCGGGGGGCAGATACGAGCAGTACTTC CASTAAGGRYEQYF
NA TRBJ2-2 TRBV10-3 TGTGCCATCAGGAGCAGGGTAGGGCTACCGAACACCGGGGAGCTGTTTTTT CAIRSRVGLPNTGELFF
NA TRBJ2-2 TRBV11-2 TGTGCCAGCAGCCAAACCAGGGCGGGTCCCGGGGAGCTGTTTTTT CASSQTRAGPGELFF
NA TRBJ1-2 TRBV27 TGTGCCAGCAGTTTATACAGAATCGGCTATGGCTACACCTTC CASSLYRIGYGYTF
NA TRBJ2-1 TRBV6-1 TGTGCCAGCAGTGGATTTGGCTATGAGCAGTTCTTC CASSGFGYEQFF
NA TRBJ1-2 TRBV19 TGTGCCAGTAGTATTGGAGGAATCCGCACCTTC CASSIGGIRTF
NA TRBJ1-4 TRBV4-2 TGTGCCAGCAGCCGCGAAACTTTCTCCCGGGCTTACTCCTCGAATGAAAAACTGTTTTTT CASSRETFSRAYSSNEKLFF
NA TRBJ1-1 TRBV7-3 TGTGCCAGCAGCCCGTCCGGGGCCTCAGACACTGAAGCTTTCTTT CASSPSGASDTEAFF
NA TRBJ1-2 TRBV6-5 TGTGCCAGCAGTCGCGGACGTACCTATGGCTACACCTTC CASSRGRTYGYTF
NA TRBJ1-4 TRBV4-3 TGCGCCAGCAGCCAAGAGGGGGGGCACGATGAAAAACTGTTTTTT CASSQEGGHDEKLFF
NA TRBJ2-7 TRBV7-2 TGTGCCAGCAGCTTAGCGCAGCGTCGGACCAAGTACTTC CASSLAQRRTKYF
NA TRBJ2-5 TRBV5-1 TGCGCCAGCAGCTTGGACCCAGGGGAGACCCAGTACTTC CASSLDPGETQYF
TRBD2 TRBJ2-1 TRBV19 TGTGCCAGTAGTCCCCGCGGGACTAGAACTGAGCAGTTCTTC CASSPRGTRTEQFF
NA TRBJ2-5 TRBV2 TGTGCCAGCAAAGAACAAGAGACCCAGTACTTC CASKEQETQYF
TRBD1 TRBJ2-5 TRBV5-1 TGCGCCAGCAGCTCGGGACAGGGGGCGCCTGGTCAAGAGACCCAGTACTTC CASSSGQGAPGQETQYF
NA TRBJ1-5 TRBV28 TGTGCCAGCAGACAACAGGGTCGCCAGCCCCAGCATTTT CASRQQGRQPQHF
TRBD1 TRBJ1-1 TRBV2 TGTGCCAGCAGCGACCGGGACAGGGCCCGTTCTTTCTTT CASSDRDRARSFF
TRBD1 TRBJ2-5 TRBV28 TGTGCCAGCAGTTTTTGGGGACAGGCGAAAGAGACCCAGTACTTC CASSFWGQAKETQYF
NA TRBJ2-3 TRBV5-1 TGCGCCAGCAGCTCTCCCACAGATACGCAGTATTTT CASSSPTDTQYF
NA TRBJ1-5 TRBV28 TGTGCCAGCACCCCCGGTGGTGGGAGGTTTCAGCCCCAGCATTTT CASTPGGGRFQPQHF
NA TRBJ1-2 TRBV7-9 TGTGCCAGCAGCTCAGGGGCCAGTGGAGGCTACACCTTC CASSSGASGGYTF
NA TRBJ2-5 TRBV27 TGTGCCAGCAGAACAATCTTAAGAGAGACCCAGTACTTC CASRTILRETQYF
NA TRBJ2-2 TRBV5-1 TGCGCCAGCAGCTTGCCAGGTCCCTCTGCCGGGGAGCTGTTTTTT CASSLPGPSAGELFF
NA TRBJ1-4 TRBV6-6 TGTGCCAGCAGTCCCGCAGGAATGAGTGAAAAACTGTTTTTT CASSPAGMSEKLFF
TRBD1 TRBJ1-1 TRBV6-6 TGTGCCGCTTCCGGGCAGGGGGGATTCGCTTTCTTT CAASGQGGFAFF
NA TRBJ2-1 TRBV27 TGTGCCAGCACCTCGAGAAGACGAATCAACGACAATGAGCAGTTCTTC CASTSRRRINDNEQFF